Reported below is one TCR beta chain. Its antigen target is currently unknown. No quality values exist for individual bases; no much larger clone is one base distant. The lymph node samples were taken from the axillary draining lymph nodes of breast cancer patients. The sample originates from a study of breast tumors, draining lymph nodes, adjacent tissues (TCRdb year 2016). Broadly, across the study: The study compared TCR beta repertoires across tumor, adjacent nontumor tissue and axillary lymph nodes from breast cancer patients. The study aimed to assess the relationships and possible T-cell exchange between tumor, surrounding tissue and draining lymph node repertoires in human breast cancer. Results and caveats for the whole study, not just this receptor: Tumor T-cell repertoires showed less diversity than lymph node repertoires and more diversity than nontumor tissue repertoires, and tumor T-cell repertoires showed preferential V and J gene usage. The data were judged consistent with most tumor T cells deriving from the lymph node and then expanding within tumor tissue. In luminal-like breast cancer, tumor and nontumor tissue repertoires resembled each other significantly more than in basal-like breast cancer. Rather than being directly demonstrated, the conclusion that tumor T cells originate in lymph nodes was presented as consistent with a hypothesis.

The sequencing machine was an Illumina HiSeq 2000. TCR beta chain libraries were generated by multiplex PCR amplification. High-throughput sequencing was used to analyze the amplified TCR beta chain products. TCRdb applied fastp at Q25 and MiXCR to the public reads, then kept only in-frame beta chains. Each CDR3 protein appears once, grouped with its most common genes and DNA. Across this sample there are more than 85,000 distinct CDR3 sequences, with about 20% seen only once. More than 0.9% of the sample rests with the top ten. Measured from the cysteine to the phenylalanine, the CDR3 is 17 residues long. The only DNA kept is the CDR3, 51 bases in frame from the first base. CDR1 and CDR2 were assigned from the germline V gene as SGDLS and YYNGEE.

The rearrangement joined TRBV9 to TRBJ1-5, and the D gene may be TRBD1, 5 bases matching. The sequence was collected from a female donor with breast cancer. Some clones in this sample may be carry-over from other donors' samples. Sequenced input: axillary lymph node tissue. The CDR3 is CANSVGTGGNRNQPQHF. The sequenced DNA is TGTGCTAACAGCGTAGGCACAGGTGGGAACAGGAATCAGCCCCAGCATTTT.